Presented here are 21 T cell receptor beta chains from one specimen sequenced in a study of glioma-infiltrating T cells. Using RNA template, CDR3s of TCR alpha and beta were amplified with iRepertoire arm-PCR. MiXCR was run by TCRdb on the multiplex PCR reads, yielding one entry per CDR3 protein. The table shows approximately 400,000 distinct CDR3 sequences, with roughly two fifths occurring only once. Sequencing used glioma tissue, nonneoplastic brain tissue, or PBMCs (not recorded which). These receptors came from a human donor with low-grade glioma or glioblastoma, undergoing nonglioma brain surgery, or in good health (not recorded which).

This clonotype was seen a few times. The chain has TRBV7-2 and TRBJ2-7; 8 positions agree with TRBD2. The CDR3 runs to 14 residues. V trimming: 5 bases; J trimming: 4 bases; junction bases outside the gene matches: 7. Germline V gives CDR1 SGHTA, CDR2 FQGNSA. The chain's CDR3 is CASSQMGLVYEQYF. DNA of the CDR3: TGTGCCAGCAGCCAGATGGGACTAGTTTACGAGCAGTACTTC.

This clonotype has a count of ten or more. CDR3 coding DNA: TGTGCCAGCAGGGGGGACACGGAAGGCTATGGCTACACCTTC. It is translated as CASRGDTEGYGYTF. The chain carries TRBV2 and TRBJ1-2; a weak D match, TRBD1 (6 bases). The CDR3 sequence is 14 residues long. V was trimmed by 6 bases and J by 4 bases, leaving 15 bases between them. The V gene's germline CDR1 is SNHLY and CDR2 FYNNEI.

This clonotype turned up a few times. V usage is TRBV18 and J usage is TRBJ2-3; TRBD2 agrees at 13 bases. After removal of 3 bases from V and 4 bases from J, the junction contained 4 bases not matched to a gene. The CDR3 has 16 amino acids. Per the germline V gene, CDR1 is KGHSH and CDR2 is LQKENI. CDR3 protein: CASSPGTSGTPDTQYF. The CDR3, as DNA: TGTGCCAGCTCACCCGGGACTAGCGGGACGCCAGATACGCAGTATTTT. The whole variable domain, filled in from reference TRBV18 and TRBJ2-3, reads NAGVMQNPRHLVRRRGQEARLRCSPMKGHSHVYWYRQLPEEGLKFMVYLQKENIIDESGMPKERFSAEFPKEGPSILRIQQVVRGDSAAYFCASSPGTSGTPDTQYFGPGTRLTVL.

About this clonotype itself: A much bigger clone sits one base away, suggesting this may be a read error. CDR3 sequence: CSASDREYEQFF. CDR3 DNA sequence: TGCAGTGCTTCGGACAGGGAATACGAGCAGTTCTTC. The chain carries TRBV20-1 and TRBJ2-1, with 8 nucleotides matching TRBD1. CDR1 is DFQATT and CDR2 is SNEGSKA in the germline V gene (reference sequence). V lost 5 bases to trimming and J lost 10 bases; unmatched junction nucleotides: 7. The CDR3 contains 12 residues.

With respect to this clonotype: A much larger clone lies a single base off, so this may be a read error. The rearrangement links TRBV27 to TRBJ2-3; D not resolved. The end of the DNA aligns better with TRBJ2-1, so the J call may be wrong. The CDR3 contains 15 residues. CDR1 and CDR2 from the germline V gene are MNHEY and SMNVEV (reference sequence). The CDR3 coding sequence is TGTGCCAGCAGTTTACGGACGGTGGGCTACAATGAGCAGTTCTTC. Encoded protein: CASSLRTVGYNEQFF.

The chain couples TRBV4-1 to TRBJ1-2; D perhaps matches TRBD1 (6 bases). The germline V gene has CDR1 MGHRA and CDR2 YSYEKL. The V gene lost 0 bases and the J gene lost 4 bases, with 21 bases spanning the gap. CDR3 length: 18 residues. In nucleotides, the CDR3 is TGCGCCAGCAGCCAAGACCCACAGGGCGGGGAACCCAGCTATGGCTACACCTTC. This translates into CASSQDPQGGEPSYGYTF.

Concerning this clonotype itself: One junction end does not reproduce the germline sequence, and a read error may be involved. The V gene is TRBV24-1, the J gene TRBJ2-2; TRBD1 is a possible D gene (6 bases). Germline CDR1 KGHDR, CDR2 SFDVKD. The CDR3 sequence is 18 residues long. In nucleotides, the CDR3 is TGTGACACCAGTGATTCCCGTCCCGGGACATCGAACACCGGGGAGCTGTTTTTT. Translating it yields CDTSDSRPGTSNTGELFF.

The chain has TRBV4-3 and TRBJ2-1; tentatively, D is TRBD1 (6 bases). Germline CDR1 LGHNA, CDR2 YSLEER. This CDR3 spans 18 amino acids. Trimming removed 3 bases at V and 4 bases at J, with 22 bases between. CDR3 sequence (DNA): TGCGCCAGCAGCCAGATAGGGGGACCGTCGAGCGGTTACAATGAGCAGTTCTTC. Residues: CASSQIGGPSSGYNEQFF.

The chain employs TRBV7-2 and TRBJ2-7, with 10 nucleotides matching TRBD2. CDR1 SGHTA and CDR2 FQGNSA come from the germline V gene. The length of the CDR3 is 15 residues. V shed 3 bases and J 2 bases; nucleotides not matched to a gene: 4. The CDR3 reads CASSLITSGAYEQYF. CDR3 in DNA: TGTGCCAGCAGCTTGATTACTAGCGGGGCCTACGAGCAGTACTTC.

Worth noting for this clonotype: A much larger clone sits a single nucleotide away, making a read error possible. This sequence joins TRBV27 and TRBJ2-1; D possibly corresponds to TRBD2 (5 bases). The V end lost 8 bases, the J end lost 5 bases, and 16 bases lay between the germline ends. CDR1 MNHEY and CDR2 SMNVEV come from the germline V gene (reference sequence). This CDR3 contains 14 residues. The CDR3 DNA reads TGTGCCAGCGCACGTTGGGAGTTCAACAATGAGCAGTTCTTC. Translating gives CASARWEFNNEQFF.

V usage is TRBV7-9 and J usage is TRBJ2-7; 12 nucleotides align to TRBD1. Germline loops: CDR1 SEHNR, CDR2 FQNEAQ (reference sequence). V gave up 5 bases and J gave up 7 bases; unmatched junction bases: 6. The CDR3 sequence is 14 residues long. The CDR3 sequence: CASSGTGGLNEQYF. CDR3 nucleotide sequence: TGTGCCAGCAGCGGGACAGGGGGCTTAAATGAGCAGTACTTC. The entire variable domain, with the rest obtained from reference TRBV7-9 and TRBJ2-7, is as follows: DTGVSQNPRHKITKRGQNVTFRCDPISEHNRLYWYRQTLGQGPEFLTYFQNEAQLEKSRLLSDRFSAERPKGSFSTLEIQRTEQGDSAMYLCASSGTGGLNEQYFGPGTRLTVT.

The rearrangement uses TRBV12-3 or TRBV12-4 and TRBJ1-5; possibly TRBD1 for D (6 bases). With 5 bases removed from V and 4 bases from J, the gap between germline ends came to 15 bases. The CDR3 extends over 15 amino acids. The CDR3 DNA sequence: TGTGCCAGCAGTCTCTCGACAGGTAGGAATCAGCCCCAGCATTTT. It codes for CASSLSTGRNQPQHF.

The genes are TRBV6-1 and TRBJ2-3, with D unresolved. The CDR3 extends over 15 amino acids. Per the germline V gene, CDR1 is MNHNS and CDR2 is SASEGT. V lost 5 bases to trimming and J lost 2 bases, with 14 bases between them. In nucleotides, the CDR3 is TGTGCCAGCAGTCGATCCGCGGCGACCACAGATACGCAGTATTTT. Its translation is CASSRSAATTDTQYF.

Comments on this clonotype: Germline is not matched at one junction end, which may reflect a read error. V and J are TRBV4-1 and TRBJ1-2; D unclear. Germline CDR1 is MGHRA and CDR2 is YSYEKL. The CDR3 totals 15 residues. CDR3 loop: CARSQDPSLDYGYTF. Here the CDR3 DNA reads TGCGCCAGAAGCCAAGATCCCAGTCTGGATTATGGCTACACCTTC.

A single count supports this clonotype. One base away lies a much larger clone, so this may be a sequencing read error. The genes are TRBV20-1 and TRBJ1-5; weak D call: TRBD1 (6 bases). The CDR3 totals 13 residues. Germline CDR1 DFQATT, CDR2 SNEGSKA (reference sequence). CDR3 DNA: TGCAGTGCTACCACAGGGCTCAATCTGCCCCAGCATTTT. Translating gives CSATTGLNLPQHF.

The J gene is TRBJ2-7, the V gene TRBV20-1; D may be TRBD1 or TRBD2 (5 bases each). With 3 bases removed from V and 7 bases from J, the gap between germline ends came to 22 bases. The length of the CDR3 is 15 residues. The V gene's germline CDR1 is DFQATT and CDR2 SNEGSKA (reference sequence). The CDR3 region is CSASVGTPPYNEQYF. DNA for the CDR3: TGCAGTGCTAGTGTCGGGACGCCACCCTACAATGAGCAGTACTTC.

Regarding this clonotype: A much larger clone lies one base from this, so it may be a read error. The chain carries TRBV4-1 and TRBJ2-3, with D possibly called TRBD1 or TRBD2 (7 bases each). Germline CDR1 is MGHRA and CDR2 is YSYEKL. V shed 4 bases and J shed 1 base, with 15 bases lying between them. This CDR3 region has 16 residues. The CDR3 DNA reads TGCGCCAGCAGCCCATCCAGGGGGGGGGGCACAGATACGCAGTATTTT. Protein: CASSPSRGGGTDTQYF.

The genes are TRBV6-1 and TRBJ2-2, with 9 bases identical to TRBD1. The germline V gene has CDR1 MNHNS and CDR2 SASEGT. There are 15 residues in the CDR3. With 6 bases clipped from V and 5 bases from J, the junction kept 7 bases outside the gene matches. The CDR3 reads CASRPTGGRTGELFF. The CDR3 nucleotides are TGTGCCAGCAGGCCGACAGGGGGTAGAACCGGGGAGCTGTTTTTT.

This chain links TRBV5-1 with TRBJ1-1; D is unclear. The germline CDR1 and CDR2 sequences are SGHRS and YFSETQ. This CDR3 region has 14 residues. The germline V and J ends were trimmed by 5 bases and 0 bases, with 11 bases remaining between them. The CDR3: CASRKGGLNTEAFF. The DNA for the CDR3 is TGCGCCAGCAGGAAAGGAGGGTTGAACACTGAAGCTTTCTTT.

This clonotype was found many times. CDR3 nucleotides: TGTGCCAGCAGGCGCATTATGTATCCTACACTGAAGCTTGGATCAGTGTTCTTT. Translated, it gives CASRRIMYPTLKLGSVFF. The chain combines TRBV28 with TRBJ1-1; D is unresolved. Trimming pared 6 bases from V and 14 bases from J, leaving 37 bases between. Germline CDR1 and CDR2: MDHEN and SYDVKM. The CDR3 loop spans 18 amino acids.

This clonotype was seen a few times. The gene calls are TRBV20-1 and TRBJ2-7, with D possibly being TRBD2 (5 bases). The germline CDR1 and CDR2 sequences are DFQATT and SNEGSKA (reference sequence). The CDR3 loop spans 14 amino acids. Trimming took off 5 bases at V and 2 bases at J, with 16 bases between the two ends. CDR3 region: CSAGRTSEAYEQYF. The CDR3 nucleotides read TGCAGTGCTGGCCGGACCTCGGAGGCCTACGAGCAGTACTTC.